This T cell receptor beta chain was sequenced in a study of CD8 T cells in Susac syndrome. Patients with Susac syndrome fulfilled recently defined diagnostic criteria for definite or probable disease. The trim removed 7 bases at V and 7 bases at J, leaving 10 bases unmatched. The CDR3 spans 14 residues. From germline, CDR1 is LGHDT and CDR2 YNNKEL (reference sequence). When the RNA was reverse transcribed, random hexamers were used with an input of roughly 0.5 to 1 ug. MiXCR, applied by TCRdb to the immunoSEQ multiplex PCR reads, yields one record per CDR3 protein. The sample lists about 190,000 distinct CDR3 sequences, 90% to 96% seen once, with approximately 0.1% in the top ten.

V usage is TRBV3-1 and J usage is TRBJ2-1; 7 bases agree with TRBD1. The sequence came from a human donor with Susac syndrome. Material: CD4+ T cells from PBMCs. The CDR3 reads CASMRTGPGNEQFF. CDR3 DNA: TGTGCCAGCATGAGGACAGGCCCTGGGAATGAGCAGTTCTTC.